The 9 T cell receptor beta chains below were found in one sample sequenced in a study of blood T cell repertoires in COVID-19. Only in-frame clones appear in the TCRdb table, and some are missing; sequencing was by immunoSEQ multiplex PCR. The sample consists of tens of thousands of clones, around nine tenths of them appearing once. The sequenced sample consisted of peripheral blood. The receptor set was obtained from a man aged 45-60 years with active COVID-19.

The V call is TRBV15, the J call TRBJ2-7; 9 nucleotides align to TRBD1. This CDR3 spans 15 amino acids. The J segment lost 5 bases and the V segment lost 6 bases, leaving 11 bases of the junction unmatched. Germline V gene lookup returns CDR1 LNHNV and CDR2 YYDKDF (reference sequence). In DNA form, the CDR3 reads TGTGCCACCAGAAGACCCGGGACAGGGAGCGACGAGCAGTACTTC. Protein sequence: CATRRPGTGSDEQYF.

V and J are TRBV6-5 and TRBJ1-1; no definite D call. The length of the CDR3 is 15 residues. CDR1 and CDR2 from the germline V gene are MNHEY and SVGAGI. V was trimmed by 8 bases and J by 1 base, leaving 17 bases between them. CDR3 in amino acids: CASSNPHSGNTEAFF. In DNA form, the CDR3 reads TGTGCCAGCTCCAATCCCCATTCAGGGAACACTGAAGCTTTCTTT.

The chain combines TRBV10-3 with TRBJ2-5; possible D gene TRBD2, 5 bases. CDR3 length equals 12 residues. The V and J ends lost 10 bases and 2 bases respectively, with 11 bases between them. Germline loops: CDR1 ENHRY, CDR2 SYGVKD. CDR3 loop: CATRTAQETQYF. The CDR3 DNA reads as TGTGCCACCCGGACTGCACAAGAGACCCAGTACTTC.

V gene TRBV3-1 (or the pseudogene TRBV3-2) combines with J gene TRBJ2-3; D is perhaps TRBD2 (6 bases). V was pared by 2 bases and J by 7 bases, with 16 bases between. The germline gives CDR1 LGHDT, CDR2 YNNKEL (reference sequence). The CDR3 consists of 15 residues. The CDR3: CASSQLLGGSHTQYF. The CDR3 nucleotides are TGTGCCAGCAGCCAACTCCTAGGAGGGTCGCATACGCAGTATTTT.

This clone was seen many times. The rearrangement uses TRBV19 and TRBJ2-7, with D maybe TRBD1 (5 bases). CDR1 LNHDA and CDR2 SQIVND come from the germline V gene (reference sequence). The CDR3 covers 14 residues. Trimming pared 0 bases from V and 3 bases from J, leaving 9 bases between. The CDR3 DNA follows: TGTGCCAGTAGTATAGATCCCCAGGGCTACGAGCAGTACTTC. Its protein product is CASSIDPQGYEQYF.

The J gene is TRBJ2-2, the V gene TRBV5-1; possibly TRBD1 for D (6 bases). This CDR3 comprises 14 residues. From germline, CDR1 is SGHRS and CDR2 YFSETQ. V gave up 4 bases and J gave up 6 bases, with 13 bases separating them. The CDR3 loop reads CASSGLSGAGELFF. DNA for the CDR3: TGCGCCAGCAGCGGTCTATCAGGGGCCGGGGAGCTGTTTTTT.

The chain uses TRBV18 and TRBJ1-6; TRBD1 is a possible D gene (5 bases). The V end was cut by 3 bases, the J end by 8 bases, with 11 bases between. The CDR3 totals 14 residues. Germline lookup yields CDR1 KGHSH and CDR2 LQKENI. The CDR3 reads CASSPGQGDSPLHF. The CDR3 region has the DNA TGTGCCAGCTCACCGGGGCAGGGTGATTCACCCCTCCACTTT.

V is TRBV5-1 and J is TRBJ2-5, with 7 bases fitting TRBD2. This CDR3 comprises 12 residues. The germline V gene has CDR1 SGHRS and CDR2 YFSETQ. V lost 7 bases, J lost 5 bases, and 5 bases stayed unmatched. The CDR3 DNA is TGCGCCAGCCACCGGGGGGTGGAGACCCAGTACTTC. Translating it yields CASHRGVETQYF.

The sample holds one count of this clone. CDR3 amino acids: CASSYSGPSTDTQYF. CDR3 in DNA: TGTGCCAGCAGTTACTCGGGCCCTTCCACAGATACGCAGTATTTT. This rearrangement joins TRBV6-2 or TRBV6-3 to TRBJ2-3; no clear D gene. In germline, CDR1 is MNHEY, CDR2 SVGEGT. V was clipped by 0 bases and J by 2 bases, with 9 bases between them. This CDR3 comprises 15 residues.